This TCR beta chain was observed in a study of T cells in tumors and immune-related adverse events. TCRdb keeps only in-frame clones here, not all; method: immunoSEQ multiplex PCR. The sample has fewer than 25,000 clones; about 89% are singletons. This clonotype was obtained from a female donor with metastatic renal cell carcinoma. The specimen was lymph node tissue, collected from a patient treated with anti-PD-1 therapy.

The CDR3 nucleotides read TGTGCCACCAGGGTGACTAGCGGGGGGGCAAATGAGCAGTTCTTC. This gives the protein CATRVTSGGANEQFF. The V gene is TRBV15, the J gene TRBJ2-1; 14 bases are shared with TRBD2. The CDR3 consists of 15 residues. CDR1 and CDR2 from the germline V gene are LNHNV and YYDKDF (reference sequence). Trimming at V came to 6 bases and at J to 7 bases, leaving 5 bases not matched to a gene.